This T cell receptor (beta chain) derives from a study of blood T cell repertoires in COVID-19. Study details: The samples span acute and convalescent COVID-19 from the United States, Italy and Spain. T cells, B-cell-depleted T cells, or PBMCs provided the cDNA or gDNA that served as material.

The CDR3 is 14 amino acids. Looked up from germline, CDR1 is MNHEY and CDR2 is SVGAGI. J lost 9 bases, V lost 6 bases, and 8 bases had no gene match. Sequencing used immunoSEQ multiplex PCR; TCRdb keeps in-frame clones, though not all of them. The sample consists of over 200,000 clones, under 90% of them appearing once. Participants reported their clinical history, and cohort assignment relied on those reports. Among Cohort 3 donors, those recovered had two negative PCRs, clearance, or symptom resolution. Sequencing input: PBMCs or T cells enriched from blood (not recorded which). This clonotype was obtained from a man aged 18-30 years who had recovered from COVID-19. The V and J genes are TRBV6-5 and TRBJ1-6, with TRBD1 matching over 7 bases. The CDR3 loop is CASSRGQEVSPLHF. For the CDR3, the DNA is TGTGCCAGCAGCCGCGGACAGGAAGTTTCACCCCTCCACTTT.